This is a list of T cell receptor beta chains from one sample in a study of T cell changes during pregnancy in multiple sclerosis. The protocol was immunoSEQ multiplex PCR, while the TCRdb copy is restricted to in-frame clones and leaves out a portion. The table lists tens of thousands of clones, 80% to 95% of them singletons. The sequencing used peripheral blood, collected in the first trimester of pregnancy. The receptors were sampled from a female donor with multiple sclerosis, enrolled in a pregnancy study. The CDR3 runs from the conserved cysteine through the conserved F or W. D genes are given only for firm matches. The listing skips clone size in some rows; elsewhere it reads once, few, many or a size class.

cdr3_nt | cdr3_aa | j_call | clone_size | d_call | v_call
TGTGCCAGCAGCGTAGGGCCAGACAATCAGCCCCAGCATTTT | CASSVGPDNQPQHF | TRBJ1-5 | - | - | TRBV9
TGTGCCAGCAGCGGCAGGGGTTCAAACACTGAAGCTTTCTTT | CASSGRGSNTEAFF | TRBJ1-1 | - | - | TRBV9
TGTGCCAGCAGCCAATCGCCAGGGGCAAACATTCAGTACTTC | CASSQSPGANIQYF | TRBJ2-4 | - | - | TRBV16
TGCGCCAGCAGCCGGGGGGGGGATACGCAGTATTTT | CASSRGGDTQYF | TRBJ2-3 | - | TRBD2 | TRBV5-1
TGTGCCAGCAGCTTCCCAGGGAATAACATTCAGTACTTC | CASSFPGNNIQYF | TRBJ2-4 | - | - | TRBV7-2
TGTGCCAGCAGCCCTAAGGTGGGGGGATGGAATCAGCCCCAGCATTTT | CASSPKVGGWNQPQHF | TRBJ1-5 | - | - | TRBV2
TGCGCCAGCAGCGGGACAGGGGATGGCTACACCTTC | CASSGTGDGYTF | TRBJ1-2 | - | TRBD1 | TRBV5-1
TGTGCCAGCAGCTTGAATATCCTGAATCAGCCCCAGCATTTT | CASSLNILNQPQHF | TRBJ1-5 | - | - | TRBV5-5
TGCGCCAGCAGTTACGACATTAGCGGGGCCTCCTACAATGAGCAGTTCTTC | CASSYDISGASYNEQFF | TRBJ2-1 | - | TRBD2 | TRBV5-1
TGTGCCAGCAGTGAGCAAGCGGGGGGCCGTGAGACCCAGTACTTC | CASSEQAGGRETQYF | TRBJ2-5 | - | TRBD2 | TRBV6-4
TGTGCCAGCAGTTCCTGGACTAGCGGGGGGTTGACTGAGACCCAGTACTTC | CASSSWTSGGLTETQYF | TRBJ2-5 | - | TRBD2 | TRBV27
TGTGCCAGCAGTTTCGGGTACAATGAGCAGTTCTTC | CASSFGYNEQFF | TRBJ2-1 | - | - | TRBV27
TGTGCCAGCAGTCCACTAACTAGCGGTAATGAGCAGTTCTTC | CASSPLTSGNEQFF | TRBJ2-1 | - | TRBD2 | TRBV7-9
TGTGCCAGCAGTGAACGCACAGTCGCCGACACTGAAGCTTTCTTT | CASSERTVADTEAFF | TRBJ1-1 | - | - | TRBV6-1
TGCGCCAGCAGCTTAACAGAAAACACTGAAGCTTTCTTT | CASSLTENTEAFF | TRBJ1-1 | - | - | TRBV4-3
TGTGCCAGCAGCACCGACAGGGGGCTCGGGGCCAACGTCCTGACTTTC | CASSTDRGLGANVLTF | TRBJ2-6 | - | TRBD1 | TRBV7-3
TGTGCCTGGAGTGTACAGCTGGGAGAAGAGACCCAGTACTTC | CAWSVQLGEETQYF | TRBJ2-5 | - | - | TRBV30
TGTGCCAGCAGCGTAGTGGCGACAGGGAACGAGCAGTACTTC | CASSVVATGNEQYF | TRBJ2-7 | - | TRBD1 | TRBV9
TGTGCCAGCAGCCCGCTACAGGGAGATAATTCACCCCTCCACTTT | CASSPLQGDNSPLHF | TRBJ1-6 | - | - | TRBV4-2
TGTGCCAGTACCTCAGGGACAGGGGTAAATCAGCCCCAGCATTTT | CASTSGTGVNQPQHF | TRBJ1-5 | - | TRBD1 | TRBV19
TGCGCCAGCGGTGGGGTTCCAGGGGGCGCGATCCAAGAGACCCAGTACTTC | CASGGVPGGAIQETQYF | TRBJ2-5 | - | TRBD1 | TRBV5-1
TGTGCCAGCAGTTATCAACGGACAGGGCTAAACTATGGCTACACCTTC | CASSYQRTGLNYGYTF | TRBJ1-2 | once | TRBD1 | TRBV6-5
TGTGCCAGCAGCCCTGTCAGGGGGAGGAACACCGGGGAGCTGTTTTTT | CASSPVRGRNTGELFF | TRBJ2-2 | - | TRBD1 | TRBV7-3
TGTGCCAGCAGTGAACCGACAGGGAATCAGCCCCAGCATTTT | CASSEPTGNQPQHF | TRBJ1-5 | once | TRBD1 | TRBV2
TGTGCCAGCGAGAGCTATTCTAATGAAAAACTGTTTTTT | CASESYSNEKLFF | TRBJ1-4 | - | - | TRBV7-9
TGTGCCTGGAGCGCTACCGGGACTCCGTGGACTGAAGCTTTCTTT | CAWSATGTPWTEAFF | TRBJ1-1 | - | - | TRBV30
TGTGCCAGCAGCTTGGTAGGCAGGGTTAGTGGCTACACCTTC | CASSLVGRVSGYTF | TRBJ1-2 | - | - | TRBV5-4
TGTGCCAGTAGTATTATTCCGGGACAAAGGCCCCACGAAGCTTTCTTT | CASSIIPGQRPHEAFF | TRBJ1-1 | - | - | TRBV19
TGTGCCAGCTCGCCACAGGGAGTAGACACTGAAGCTTTCTTT | CASSPQGVDTEAFF | TRBJ1-1 | - | - | TRBV18
TGTGCCAGCAGTGACGAGCTTTTTGATACGCAGTATTTT | CASSDELFDTQYF | TRBJ2-3 | - | - | TRBV2
TGTGCCAGCAGCCAAGATACGTGGAGAGATGGCTACACCTTC | CASSQDTWRDGYTF | TRBJ1-2 | many | - | TRBV4-2
TGTGCCATCAGCGGGACAGGGTCCGGAAACACCATATATTTT | CAISGTGSGNTIYF | TRBJ1-3 | - | TRBD1 | TRBV10-3
TGTGCCACCAGCAGGGGACAGACGAACACTGAAGCTTTCTTT | CATSRGQTNTEAFF | TRBJ1-1 | once | TRBD1 | TRBV15
TGTGCCAGCAGCGAGGGTCCGTTCGCGAACACCGGGGAGCTGTTTTTT | CASSEGPFANTGELFF | TRBJ2-2 | - | - | TRBV11-3
TGTGCCAGCAGCCCGGGACTAGCGGGGGGGAGGGGTCAGGAGACCCAGTACTTC | CASSPGLAGGRGQETQYF | TRBJ2-5 | once | TRBD2 | TRBV11-2
TGTGCCAGTAGCCCAACAAAAATTTCCTACGAGCAGTACTTC | CASSPTKISYEQYF | TRBJ2-7 | - | - | TRBV19
TGTGCCAGCAGCCCGGGTATAGGTGGTGAAGCTTTCTTT | CASSPGIGGEAFF | TRBJ1-1 | - | - | TRBV5-6
TGTGCCAGCAGTGTACTAGCGGGGTTCTACAATGAGCAGTTCTTC | CASSVLAGFYNEQFF | TRBJ2-1 | - | TRBD2 | TRBV6-4
TGCAGCGTAGCTAGCTCCTACAATGAGCAGTTCTTC | CSVASSYNEQFF | TRBJ2-1 | - | - | TRBV29-1
TGTGCCAGCAGCTCATGGGTGCAGGCGAACTATGGCTACACCTTC | CASSSWVQANYGYTF | TRBJ1-2 | - | - | TRBV5-6
TGTGCCAGCAGCCCTACCCGGGGGGACACTGAAGCTTTCTTT | CASSPTRGDTEAFF | TRBJ1-1 | - | - | TRBV7-3
TGTGCCAGCAGCTTAATGAGCGGGGGGGCACGGGAGACCCAGTACTTC | CASSLMSGGARETQYF | TRBJ2-5 | - | TRBD2 | TRBV7-7